The clone carrying this T cell receptor beta chain was observed a handful of times. Its antigen is as yet unknown. The sample comes from a study of T cells after yellow fever vaccination. Turning to the study itself: When fractions had low cell numbers, they were prepared with SMART-Seq v4 Ultra Low Input. Study outcomes and limitations: On re-exposure, the response was weaker but peaked faster, at day 5 versus 15.

In making TCR cDNA, 5'RACE template switching added a universal primer site and UMIs to it. TCRdb reprocessed the 5' RACE reads with MiXCR, giving one entry per CDR3 protein. This table holds roughly 320,000 distinct CDR3 sequences, about 10% found once. This CDR3 contains 15 residues. J gave up 4 bases and V 3 bases, and 8 bases lay outside the gene matches. The germline V gene has CDR1 MGHRA and CDR2 YSYEKL. This chain joins TRBV4-1 and TRBJ1-2; TRBD1 matches at 7 bases. The specimen was CD4+ T cells sorted from PBMCs, collected 45 days after the yellow fever booster vaccination. The clonotype comes from a young man who received the YFV17D yellow fever vaccine. The CDR3 DNA is TGCGCCAGCAGCCACATGACAGGGCCTGCCTATGGCTACACCTTC. It yields the protein CASSHMTGPAYGYTF.